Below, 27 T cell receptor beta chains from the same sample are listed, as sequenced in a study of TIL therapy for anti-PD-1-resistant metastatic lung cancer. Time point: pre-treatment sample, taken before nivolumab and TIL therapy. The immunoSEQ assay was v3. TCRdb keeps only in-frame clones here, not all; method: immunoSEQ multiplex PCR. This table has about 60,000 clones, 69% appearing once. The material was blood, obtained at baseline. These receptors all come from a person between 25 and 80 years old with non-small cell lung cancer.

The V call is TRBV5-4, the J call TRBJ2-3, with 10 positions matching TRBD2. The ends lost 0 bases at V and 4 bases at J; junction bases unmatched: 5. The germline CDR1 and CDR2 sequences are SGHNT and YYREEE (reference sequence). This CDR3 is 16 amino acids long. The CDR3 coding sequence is TGTGCCAGCAGCTTGGGGGCTAGCGGGGGCGCAGATACGCAGTATTTT. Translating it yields CASSLGASGGADTQYF.

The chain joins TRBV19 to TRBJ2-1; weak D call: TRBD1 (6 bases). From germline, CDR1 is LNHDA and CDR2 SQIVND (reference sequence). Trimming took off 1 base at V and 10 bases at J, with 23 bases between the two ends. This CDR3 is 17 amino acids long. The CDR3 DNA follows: TGTGCCAGTAGTATAGGCATCTACAGGGCAGGGTGGGGGGAGCAGTTCTTC. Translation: CASSIGIYRAGWGEQFF. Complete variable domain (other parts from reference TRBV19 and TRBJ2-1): DGGITQSPKYLFRKEGQNVTLSCEQNLNHDAMYWYRQDPGQGLRLIYYSQIVNDFQKGDIAEGYSVSREKKESFPLTVTSAQKNPTAFYLCASSIGIYRAGWGEQFFGPGTRLTVL.

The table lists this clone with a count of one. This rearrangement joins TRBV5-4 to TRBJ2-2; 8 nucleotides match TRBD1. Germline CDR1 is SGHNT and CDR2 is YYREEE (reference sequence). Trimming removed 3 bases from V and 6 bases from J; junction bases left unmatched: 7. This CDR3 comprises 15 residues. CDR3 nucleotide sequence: TGTGCCAGCAGCTGGCGACAGGGGATCGCCGGGGAGCTGTTTTTT. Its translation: CASSWRQGIAGELFF.

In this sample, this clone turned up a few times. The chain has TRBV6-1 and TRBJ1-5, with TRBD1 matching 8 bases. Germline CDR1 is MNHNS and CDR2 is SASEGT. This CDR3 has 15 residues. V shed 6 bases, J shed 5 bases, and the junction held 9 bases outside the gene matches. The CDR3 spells CASRGDRTRDQPQHF. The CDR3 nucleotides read TGTGCCAGCAGGGGGGACAGGACCCGTGATCAGCCCCAGCATTTT.

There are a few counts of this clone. Here the CDR3 reads CASSPRGTGNQYGYTF. In DNA form, the CDR3 reads TGTGCCAGCAGCCCAAGGGGGACAGGGAATCAATATGGCTACACCTTC. The rearrangement uses TRBV9 and TRBJ1-2; TRBD1 matches at 9 bases. From germline, CDR1 is SGDLS and CDR2 YYNGEE. CDR3 length equals 16 residues. V gave up 4 bases and J gave up 5 bases; unmatched junction bases: 12.

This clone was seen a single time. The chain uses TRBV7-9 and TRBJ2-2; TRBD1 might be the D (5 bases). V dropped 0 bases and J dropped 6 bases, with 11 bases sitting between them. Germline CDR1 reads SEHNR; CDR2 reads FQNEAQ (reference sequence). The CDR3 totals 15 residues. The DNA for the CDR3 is TGTGCCAGCAGCTTAGCCAGGGCTATATCCGGGGAGCTGTTTTTT. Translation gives CASSLARAISGELFF.

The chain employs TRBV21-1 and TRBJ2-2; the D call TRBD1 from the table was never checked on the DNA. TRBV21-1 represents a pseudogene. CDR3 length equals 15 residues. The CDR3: CASSTGTVNTGELFF. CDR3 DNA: TGTGCCAGCAGCACCGGGACAGTGAACACCGGGGAGCTGTTTTTT.

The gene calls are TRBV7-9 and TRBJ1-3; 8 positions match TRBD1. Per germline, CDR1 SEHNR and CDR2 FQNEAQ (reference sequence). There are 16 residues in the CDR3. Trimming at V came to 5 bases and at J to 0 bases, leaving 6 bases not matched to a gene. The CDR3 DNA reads TGTGCCAGCAGCCGAGGACAGGGAAGCTCTGGAAACACCATATATTTT. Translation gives CASSRGQGSSGNTIYF.

The CDR3 is CASSLQSSSWGDEKLFF. CDR3 DNA: TGCGCCAGCAGCTTACAGTCTTCCTCGTGGGGGGATGAAAAACTGTTTTTT. The rearrangement uses TRBV5-1 and TRBJ1-4; TRBD1 might be the D (5 bases). Germline V CDR1 and CDR2: SGHRS, YFSETQ. The germline V and J ends were trimmed by 2 bases and 6 bases, with 20 bases remaining between them. The CDR3 extends over 17 amino acids.

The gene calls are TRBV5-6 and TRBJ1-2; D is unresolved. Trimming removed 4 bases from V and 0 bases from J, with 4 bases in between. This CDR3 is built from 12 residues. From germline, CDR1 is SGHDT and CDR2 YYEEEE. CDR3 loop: CASSPANYGYTF. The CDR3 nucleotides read TGTGCCAGCAGCCCAGCTAACTATGGCTACACCTTC.

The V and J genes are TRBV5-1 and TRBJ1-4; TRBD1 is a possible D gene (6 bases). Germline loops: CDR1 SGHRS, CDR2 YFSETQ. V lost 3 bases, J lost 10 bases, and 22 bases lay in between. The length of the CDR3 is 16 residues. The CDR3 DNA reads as TGCGCCAGCAGCTCAGAACCACTGGACAGTTCGGTAAAACTGTTTTTT. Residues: CASSSEPLDSSVKLFF.

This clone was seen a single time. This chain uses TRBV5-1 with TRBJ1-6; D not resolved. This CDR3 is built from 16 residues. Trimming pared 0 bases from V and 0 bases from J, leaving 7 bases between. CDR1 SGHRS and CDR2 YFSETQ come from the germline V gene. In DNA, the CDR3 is TGCGCCAGCAGCTTGGGTATAAGCTCCTATAATTCACCCCTCCACTTT. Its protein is CASSLGISSYNSPLHF.

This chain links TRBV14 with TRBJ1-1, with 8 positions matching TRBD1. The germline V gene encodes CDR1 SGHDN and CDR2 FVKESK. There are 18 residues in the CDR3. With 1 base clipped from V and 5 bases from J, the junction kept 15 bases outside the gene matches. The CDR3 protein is CASSQGDRGKTRTTEAFF. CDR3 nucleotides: TGTGCCAGCAGCCAAGGCGACAGGGGCAAAACCCGAACGACTGAAGCTTTCTTT.

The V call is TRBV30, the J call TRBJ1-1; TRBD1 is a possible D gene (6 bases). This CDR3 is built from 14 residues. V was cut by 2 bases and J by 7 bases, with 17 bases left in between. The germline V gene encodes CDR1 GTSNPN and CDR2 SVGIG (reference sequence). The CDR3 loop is CAWSYRVRKGEAFF. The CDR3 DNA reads TGTGCCTGGAGTTACAGGGTGCGAAAGGGTGAAGCTTTCTTT.

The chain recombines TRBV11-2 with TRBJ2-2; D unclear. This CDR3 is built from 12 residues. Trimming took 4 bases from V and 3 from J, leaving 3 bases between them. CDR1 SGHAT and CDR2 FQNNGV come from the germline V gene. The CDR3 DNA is TGTGCCAGCAGCTCGGACACCGGGGAGCTGTTTTTT. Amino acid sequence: CASSSDTGELFF.

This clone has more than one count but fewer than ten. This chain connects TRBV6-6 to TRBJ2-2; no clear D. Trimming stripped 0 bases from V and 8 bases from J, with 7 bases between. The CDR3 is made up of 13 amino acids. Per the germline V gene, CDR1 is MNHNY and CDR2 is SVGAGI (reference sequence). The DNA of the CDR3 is TGTGCCAGCAGTTACTCAGTTGGTGGGGAGCTGTTTTTT. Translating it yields CASSYSVGGELFF.

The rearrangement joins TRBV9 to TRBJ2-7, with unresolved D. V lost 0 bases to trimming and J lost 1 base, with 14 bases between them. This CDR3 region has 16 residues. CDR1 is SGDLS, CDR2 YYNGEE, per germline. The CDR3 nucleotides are TGTGCCAGCAGCGTAGTATGGAGAGGTCTGTCCTACGAGCAGTACTTC. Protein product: CASSVVWRGLSYEQYF. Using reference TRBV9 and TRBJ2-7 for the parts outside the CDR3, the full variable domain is DSGVTQTPKHLITATGQRVTLRCSPRSGDLSVYWYQQSLDQGLQFLIQYYNGEERAKGNILERFSAQQFPDLHSELNLSSLELGDSALYFCASSVVWRGLSYEQYFGPGTRLTVT.

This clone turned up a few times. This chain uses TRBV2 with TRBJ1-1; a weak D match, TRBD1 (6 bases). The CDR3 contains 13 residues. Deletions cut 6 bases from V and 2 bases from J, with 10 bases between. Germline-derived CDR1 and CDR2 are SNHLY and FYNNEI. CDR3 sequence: CASSGDINTEAFF. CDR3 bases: TGTGCCAGCAGCGGGGACATAAACACTGAAGCTTTCTTT.

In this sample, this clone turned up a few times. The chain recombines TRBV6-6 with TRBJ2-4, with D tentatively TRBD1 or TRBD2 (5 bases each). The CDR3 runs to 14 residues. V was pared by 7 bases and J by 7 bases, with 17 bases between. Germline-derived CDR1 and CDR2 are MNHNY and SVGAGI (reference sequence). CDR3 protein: CASNDGAGTNIQYF. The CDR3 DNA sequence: TGTGCCAGCAACGACGGGGCAGGGACGAACATTCAGTACTTC.

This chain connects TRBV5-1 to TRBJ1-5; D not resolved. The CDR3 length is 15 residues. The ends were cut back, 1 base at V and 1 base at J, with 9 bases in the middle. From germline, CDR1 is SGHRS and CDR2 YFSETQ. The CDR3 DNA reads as TGCGCCAGCAGCTTGTTCCTCGTCAGCAATCAGCCCCAGCATTTT. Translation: CASSLFLVSNQPQHF.

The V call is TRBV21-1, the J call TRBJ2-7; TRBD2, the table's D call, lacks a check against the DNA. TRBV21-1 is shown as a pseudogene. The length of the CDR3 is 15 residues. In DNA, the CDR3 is TGTGCCAGCAGCAAATGGGACTCGGGGAGCCACGAGCAGTACTTC. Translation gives CASSKWDSGSHEQYF.

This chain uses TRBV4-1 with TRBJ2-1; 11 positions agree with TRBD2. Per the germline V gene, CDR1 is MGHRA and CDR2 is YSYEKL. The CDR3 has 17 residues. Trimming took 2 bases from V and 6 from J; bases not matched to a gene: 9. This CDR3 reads CASSQYLTSGVLNEQFF. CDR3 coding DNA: TGCGCCAGCAGCCAATATTTGACTAGCGGGGTTCTCAATGAGCAGTTCTTC.

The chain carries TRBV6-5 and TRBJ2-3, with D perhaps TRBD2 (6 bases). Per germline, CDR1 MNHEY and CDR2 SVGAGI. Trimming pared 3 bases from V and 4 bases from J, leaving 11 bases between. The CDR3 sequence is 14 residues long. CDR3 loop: CASSYQLAPDTQYF. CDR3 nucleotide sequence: TGTGCCAGCAGTTATCAACTAGCCCCAGATACGCAGTATTTT.

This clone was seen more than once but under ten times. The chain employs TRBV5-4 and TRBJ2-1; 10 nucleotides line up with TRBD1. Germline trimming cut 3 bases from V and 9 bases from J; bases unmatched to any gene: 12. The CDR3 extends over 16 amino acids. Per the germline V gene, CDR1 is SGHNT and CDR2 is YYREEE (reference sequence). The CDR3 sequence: CASSSTGTGDDTEQFF. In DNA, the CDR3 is TGTGCCAGCAGCTCAACCGGGACAGGGGATGATACTGAGCAGTTCTTC.

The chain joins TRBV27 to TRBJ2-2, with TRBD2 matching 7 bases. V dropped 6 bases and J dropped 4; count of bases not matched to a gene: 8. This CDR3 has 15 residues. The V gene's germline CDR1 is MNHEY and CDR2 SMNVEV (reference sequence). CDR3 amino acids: CASSSTGRVTGELFF. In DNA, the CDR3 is TGTGCCAGCAGCTCCACGGGGAGGGTCACCGGGGAGCTGTTTTTT.

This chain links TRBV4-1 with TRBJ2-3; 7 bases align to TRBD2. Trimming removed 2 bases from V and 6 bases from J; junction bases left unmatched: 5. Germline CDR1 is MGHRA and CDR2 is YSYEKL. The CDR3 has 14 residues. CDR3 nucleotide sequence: TGCGCCAGCAGCCAACGGGACGGGGGGGATACGCAGTATTTT. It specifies CASSQRDGGDTQYF.

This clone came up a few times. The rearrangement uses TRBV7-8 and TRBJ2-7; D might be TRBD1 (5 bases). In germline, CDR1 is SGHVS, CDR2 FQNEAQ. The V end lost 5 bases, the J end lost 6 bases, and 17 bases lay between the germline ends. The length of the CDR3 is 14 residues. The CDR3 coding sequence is TGTGCCAGCAGCCCGGCCCTCGATACAGGCGAGCAGTACTTC. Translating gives CASSPALDTGEQYF.